This TCR beta chain was observed in a study of patients and donors after allogeneic stem cell transplantation (dated by TCRdb to the early 2020s). A note on this clonotype: Its binding antigen is unknown. No qualities accompany the bases; no much larger clone lies one base away.

At the junction V is shortened by 5 bases and J by 0 bases, with 11 bases in between. Counted from cysteine to phenylalanine, this CDR3 has 15 amino acids. The kept DNA is CDR3 alone, 45 bases in frame from the first base. CDR1 SGHRS and CDR2 YFSETQ were looked up in the germline V gene. The method behind the library was RT-PCR. The sample was run on a NextSeq 550. TCRdb itself trimmed the public reads at Q25 with fastp, ran MiXCR and retained productive beta chains. CDR3 protein sequences are deduplicated, and each keeps its most common genes and DNA. Here the sample has 150,000 to 200,000 distinct CDR3 sequences; roughly 30% occur a single time. The ten largest clonotypes hold around 3.2% of the sample.

Sequencing used blood, either unsorted or a sorted T cell fraction (not recorded which). This receptor was obtained from a human donor who was either an allogeneic HSCT recipient or a stem cell or donor lymphocyte infusion donor (not recorded which). It is not recorded whose cells these are; they may come from a transplant donor. The chain is encoded by TRBV5-1 joined to TRBJ2-2; the D gene cannot be named for sure. The nucleotide sequence reads as follows: TGCGCCAGCAGTCGTGGGCTAGCGAACACCGGGGAGCTGTTTTTT. It codes for CASSRGLANTGELFF.